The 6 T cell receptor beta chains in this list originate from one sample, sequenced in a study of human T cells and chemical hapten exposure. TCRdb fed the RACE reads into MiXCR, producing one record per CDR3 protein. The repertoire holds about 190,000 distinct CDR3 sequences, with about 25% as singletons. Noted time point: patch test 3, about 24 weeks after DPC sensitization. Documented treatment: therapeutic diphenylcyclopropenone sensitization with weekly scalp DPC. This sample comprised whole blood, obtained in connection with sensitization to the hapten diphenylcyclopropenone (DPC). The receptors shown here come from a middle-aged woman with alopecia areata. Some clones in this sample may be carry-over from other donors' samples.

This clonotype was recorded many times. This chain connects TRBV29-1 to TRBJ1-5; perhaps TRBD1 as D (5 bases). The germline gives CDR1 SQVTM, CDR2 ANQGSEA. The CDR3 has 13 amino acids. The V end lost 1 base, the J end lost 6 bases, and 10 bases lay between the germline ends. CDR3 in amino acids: CSVEGRRGQPQHF. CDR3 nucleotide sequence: TGCAGCGTTGAAGGCCGGAGGGGTCAGCCCCAGCATTTT.

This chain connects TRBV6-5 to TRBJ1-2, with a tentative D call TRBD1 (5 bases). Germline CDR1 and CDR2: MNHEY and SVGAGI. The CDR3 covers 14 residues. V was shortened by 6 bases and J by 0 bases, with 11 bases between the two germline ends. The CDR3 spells CASRGTGANYGYTF. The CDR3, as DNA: TGTGCCAGCAGGGGGACTGGAGCTAACTATGGCTACACCTTC.

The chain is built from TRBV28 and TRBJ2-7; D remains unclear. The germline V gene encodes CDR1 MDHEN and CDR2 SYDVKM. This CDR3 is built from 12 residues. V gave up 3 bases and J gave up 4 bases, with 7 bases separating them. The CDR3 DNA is TGTGCCAGCAGTTTTGGCCCATACGAGCAGTACTTC. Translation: CASSFGPYEQYF.

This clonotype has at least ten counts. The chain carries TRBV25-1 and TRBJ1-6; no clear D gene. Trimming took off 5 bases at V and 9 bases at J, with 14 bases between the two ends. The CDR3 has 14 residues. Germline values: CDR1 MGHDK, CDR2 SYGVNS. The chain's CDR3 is CASSNEGFRSPLHF. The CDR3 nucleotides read TGTGCCAGCAGTAATGAGGGTTTTCGTTCACCCCTCCACTTT.

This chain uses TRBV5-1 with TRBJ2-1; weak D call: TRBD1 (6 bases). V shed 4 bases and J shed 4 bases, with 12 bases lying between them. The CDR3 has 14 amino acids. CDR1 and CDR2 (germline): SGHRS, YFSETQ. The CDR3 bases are TGCGCCAGCAGCACAGGGACCGAGTACAATGAGCAGTTCTTC. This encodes CASSTGTEYNEQFF.

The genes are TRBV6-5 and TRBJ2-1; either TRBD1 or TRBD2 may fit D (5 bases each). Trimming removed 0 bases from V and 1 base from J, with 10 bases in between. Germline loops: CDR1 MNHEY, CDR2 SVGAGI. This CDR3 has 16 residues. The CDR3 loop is CASSYSRAGSYNEQFF. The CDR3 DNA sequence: TGTGCCAGCAGTTACTCGAGGGCAGGGTCCTACAATGAGCAGTTCTTC.